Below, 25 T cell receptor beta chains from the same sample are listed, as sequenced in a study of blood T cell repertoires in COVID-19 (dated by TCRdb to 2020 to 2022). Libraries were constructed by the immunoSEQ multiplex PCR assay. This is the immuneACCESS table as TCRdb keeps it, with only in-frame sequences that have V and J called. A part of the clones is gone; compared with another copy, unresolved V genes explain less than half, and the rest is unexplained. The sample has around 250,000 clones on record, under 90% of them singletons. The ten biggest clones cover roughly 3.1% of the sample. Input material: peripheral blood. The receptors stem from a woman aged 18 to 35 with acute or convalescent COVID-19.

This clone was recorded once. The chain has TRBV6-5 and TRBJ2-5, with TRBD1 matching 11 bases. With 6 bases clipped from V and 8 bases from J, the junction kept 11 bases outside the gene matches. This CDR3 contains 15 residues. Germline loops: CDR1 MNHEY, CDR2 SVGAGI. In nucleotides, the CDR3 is TGTGCCAGCAGGCGTCCCGGGACAGGGGGGCCAACCCAGTACTTC. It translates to CASRRPGTGGPTQYF.

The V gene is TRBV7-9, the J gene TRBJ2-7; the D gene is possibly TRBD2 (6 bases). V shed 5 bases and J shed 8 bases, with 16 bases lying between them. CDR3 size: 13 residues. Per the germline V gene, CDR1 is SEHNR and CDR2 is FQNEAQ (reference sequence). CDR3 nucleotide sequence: TGTGCCAGCAGCCAAGCGGGCGGAACTAAGCAGTACTTC. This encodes CASSQAGGTKQYF.

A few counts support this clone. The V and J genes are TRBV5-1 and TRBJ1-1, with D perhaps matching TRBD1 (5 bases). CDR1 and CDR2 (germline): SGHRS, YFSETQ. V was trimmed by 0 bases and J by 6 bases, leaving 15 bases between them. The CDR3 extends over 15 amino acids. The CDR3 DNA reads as TGCGCCAGCAGCTTGGGACAGCCGGATCCGGCTGAAGCTTTCTTT. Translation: CASSLGQPDPAEAFF. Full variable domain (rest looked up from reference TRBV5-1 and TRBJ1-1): KAGVTQTPRYLIKTRGQQVTLSCSPISGHRSVSWYQQTPGQGLQFLFEYFSETQRNKGNFPGRFSGRQFSNSRSEMNVSTLELGDSALYLCASSLGQPDPAEAFFGQGTRLTVV.

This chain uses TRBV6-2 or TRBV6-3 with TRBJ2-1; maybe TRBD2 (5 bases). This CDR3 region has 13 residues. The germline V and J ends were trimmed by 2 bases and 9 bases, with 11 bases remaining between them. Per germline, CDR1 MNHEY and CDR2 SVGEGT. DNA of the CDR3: TGTGCCAGCAGTTACGGGAGCGCAACTGAGCAGTTCTTC. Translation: CASSYGSATEQFF.

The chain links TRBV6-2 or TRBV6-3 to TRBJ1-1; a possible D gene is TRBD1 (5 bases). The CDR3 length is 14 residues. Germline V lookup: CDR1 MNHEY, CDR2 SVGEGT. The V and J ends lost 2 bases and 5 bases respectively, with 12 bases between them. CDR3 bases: TGTGCCAGCAGTTACCGGGGGTGGGGAACTGAAGCTTTCTTT. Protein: CASSYRGWGTEAFF.

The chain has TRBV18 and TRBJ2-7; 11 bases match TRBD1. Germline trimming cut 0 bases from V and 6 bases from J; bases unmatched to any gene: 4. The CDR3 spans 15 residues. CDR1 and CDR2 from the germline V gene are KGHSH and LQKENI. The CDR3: CASSPPGQGDSEQYF. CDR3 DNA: TGTGCCAGCTCACCACCGGGACAGGGGGACTCCGAGCAGTACTTC.

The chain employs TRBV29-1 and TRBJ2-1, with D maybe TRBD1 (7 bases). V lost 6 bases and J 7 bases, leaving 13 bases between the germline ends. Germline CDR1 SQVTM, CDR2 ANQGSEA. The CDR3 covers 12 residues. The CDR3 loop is CSVIPGGNEQFF. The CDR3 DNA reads TGCAGCGTAATTCCAGGGGGGAATGAGCAGTTCTTC.

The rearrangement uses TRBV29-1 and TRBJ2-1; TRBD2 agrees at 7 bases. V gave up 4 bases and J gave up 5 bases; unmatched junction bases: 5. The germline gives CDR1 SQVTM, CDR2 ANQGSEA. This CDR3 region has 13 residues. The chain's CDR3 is CSVVGGSNNEQFF. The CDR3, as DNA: TGCAGCGTTGTAGGCGGGAGTAACAATGAGCAGTTCTTC.

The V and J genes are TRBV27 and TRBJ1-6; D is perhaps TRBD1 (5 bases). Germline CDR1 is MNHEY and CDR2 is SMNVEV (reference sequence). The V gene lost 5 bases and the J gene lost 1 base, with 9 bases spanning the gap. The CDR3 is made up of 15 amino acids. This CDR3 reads CASSLRVSYNSPLHF. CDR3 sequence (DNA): TGTGCCAGCAGTCTCAGGGTATCCTATAATTCACCCCTCCACTTT.

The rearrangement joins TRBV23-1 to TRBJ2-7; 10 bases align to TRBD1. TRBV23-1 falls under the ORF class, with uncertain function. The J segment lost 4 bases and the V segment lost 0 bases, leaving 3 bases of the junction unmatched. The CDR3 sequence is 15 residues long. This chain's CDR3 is CASSQSGQGEYEQYF. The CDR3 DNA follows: TGCGCCAGCAGTCAATCCGGACAGGGGGAGTACGAGCAGTACTTC.

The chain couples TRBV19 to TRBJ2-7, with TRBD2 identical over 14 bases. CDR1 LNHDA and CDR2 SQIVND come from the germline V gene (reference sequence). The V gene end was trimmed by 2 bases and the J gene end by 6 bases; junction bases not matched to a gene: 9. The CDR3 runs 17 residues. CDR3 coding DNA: TGTGCCAGTAGTATATCCCCGGGGACTAGCGGGAGTCTCGAGCAGTACTTC. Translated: CASSISPGTSGSLEQYF.

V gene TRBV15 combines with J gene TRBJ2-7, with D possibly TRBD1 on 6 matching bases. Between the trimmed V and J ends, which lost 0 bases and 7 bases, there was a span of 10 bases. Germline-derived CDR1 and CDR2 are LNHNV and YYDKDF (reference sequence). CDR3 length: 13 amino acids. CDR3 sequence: CATSRDTRGEQYF. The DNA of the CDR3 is TGTGCCACCAGCAGAGATACGAGGGGGGAGCAGTACTTC.

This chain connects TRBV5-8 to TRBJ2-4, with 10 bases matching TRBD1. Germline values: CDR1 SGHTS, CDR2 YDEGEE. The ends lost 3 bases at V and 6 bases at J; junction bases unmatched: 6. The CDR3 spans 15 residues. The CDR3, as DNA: TGTGCCAGCAGCTGGGGACAGGGGATAGGAAACATTCAGTACTTC. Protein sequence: CASSWGQGIGNIQYF. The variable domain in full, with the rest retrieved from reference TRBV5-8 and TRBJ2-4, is EAGVTQSPTHLIKTRGQQATLRCSPISGHTSVYWYQQALGLGLQFLLWYDEGEERNRGNFPPRFSGRQFPNYSSELNVNALELEDSALYLCASSWGQGIGNIQYFGAGTRLSVL.

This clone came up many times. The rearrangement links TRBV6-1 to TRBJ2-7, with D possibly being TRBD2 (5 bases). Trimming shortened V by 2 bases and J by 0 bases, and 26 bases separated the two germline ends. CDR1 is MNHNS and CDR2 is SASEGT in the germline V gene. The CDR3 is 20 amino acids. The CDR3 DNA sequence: TGTGCCAGCAGTGAATGGATCCGGACTGACATAGGTGCGGACTCCTACGAGCAGTACTTC. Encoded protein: CASSEWIRTDIGADSYEQYF.

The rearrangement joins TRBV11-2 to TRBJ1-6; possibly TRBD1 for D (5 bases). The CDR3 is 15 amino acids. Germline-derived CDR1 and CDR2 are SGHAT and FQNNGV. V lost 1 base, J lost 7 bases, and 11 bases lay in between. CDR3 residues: CASSLGGLVNSPLHF. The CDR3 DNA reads TGTGCCAGCAGCTTAGGGGGCTTAGTAAATTCACCCCTCCACTTT.

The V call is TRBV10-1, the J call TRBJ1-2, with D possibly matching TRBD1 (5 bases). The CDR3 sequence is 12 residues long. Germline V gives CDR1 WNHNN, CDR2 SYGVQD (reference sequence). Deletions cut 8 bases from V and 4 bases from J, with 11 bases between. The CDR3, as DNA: TGCGCCAGCTGGGAACAGGTCTATGGCTACACCTTC. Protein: CASWEQVYGYTF.

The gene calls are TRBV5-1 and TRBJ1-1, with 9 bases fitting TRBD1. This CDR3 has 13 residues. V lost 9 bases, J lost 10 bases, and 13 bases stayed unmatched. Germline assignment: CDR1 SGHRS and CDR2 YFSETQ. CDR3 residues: CATTAGQGEAAFF. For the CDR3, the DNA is TGCGCCACCACCGCGGGACAGGGCGAGGCAGCTTTCTTT. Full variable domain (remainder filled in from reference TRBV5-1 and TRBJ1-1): KAGVTQTPRYLIKTRGQQVTLSCSPISGHRSVSWYQQTPGQGLQFLFEYFSETQRNKGNFPGRFSGRQFSNSRSEMNVSTLELGDSALYLCATTAGQGEAAFFGQGTRLTVV.

In nucleotides, the CDR3 is TGTGCCAGCAGCTTATACAGGGACAAGCAGTACTTC. This gives the protein CASSLYRDKQYF. The genes are TRBV7-9 and TRBJ2-7; perhaps TRBD1 as D (6 bases). Trimming took 2 bases from V and 8 from J, leaving 10 bases between them. The CDR3 extends over 12 amino acids. The germline V gene has CDR1 SEHNR and CDR2 FQNEAQ (reference sequence).

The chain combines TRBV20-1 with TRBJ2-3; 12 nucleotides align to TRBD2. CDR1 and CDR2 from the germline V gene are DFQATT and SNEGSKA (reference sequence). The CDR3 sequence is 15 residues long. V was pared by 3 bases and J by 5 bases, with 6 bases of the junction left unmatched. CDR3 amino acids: CSASPTSGRGDTQYF. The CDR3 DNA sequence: TGCAGTGCTAGTCCGACTAGCGGGAGAGGAGATACGCAGTATTTT.

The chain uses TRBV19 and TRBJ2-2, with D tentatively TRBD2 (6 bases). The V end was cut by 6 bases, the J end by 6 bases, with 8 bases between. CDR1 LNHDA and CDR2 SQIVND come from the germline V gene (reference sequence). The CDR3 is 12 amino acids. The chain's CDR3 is CASSPGAGELFF. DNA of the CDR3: TGTGCCAGTAGCCCGGGGGCCGGGGAGCTGTTTTTT. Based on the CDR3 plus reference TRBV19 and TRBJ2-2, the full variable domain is DGGITQSPKYLFRKEGQNVTLSCEQNLNHDAMYWYRQDPGQGLRLIYYSQIVNDFQKGDIAEGYSVSREKKESFPLTVTSAQKNPTAFYLCASSPGAGELFFGEGSRLTVL.

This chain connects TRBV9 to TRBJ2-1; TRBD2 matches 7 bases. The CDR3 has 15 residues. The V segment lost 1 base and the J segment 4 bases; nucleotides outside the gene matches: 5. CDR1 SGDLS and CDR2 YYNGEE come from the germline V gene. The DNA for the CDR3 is TGTGCCAGCAGCGTACTAGCGGAGGCGTACAATGAGCAGTTCTTC. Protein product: CASSVLAEAYNEQFF.

The CDR3 nucleotides are TGTGCCAGCAGCCCAACTGCGGAGACCCAGTACTTC. This codes for CASSPTAETQYF. The chain is built from TRBV11-2 and TRBJ2-5, with D unclear. The CDR3 is 12 residues long. V was cut by 5 bases and J by 5 bases, with 9 bases left in between. Germline V lookup: CDR1 SGHAT, CDR2 FQNNGV.

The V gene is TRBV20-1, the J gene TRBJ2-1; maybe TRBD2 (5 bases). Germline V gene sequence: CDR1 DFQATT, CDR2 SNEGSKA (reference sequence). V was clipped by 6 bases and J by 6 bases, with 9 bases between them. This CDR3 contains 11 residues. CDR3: CSAPEVNEQFF. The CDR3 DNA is TGCAGTGCCCCGGAGGTCAATGAGCAGTTCTTC.

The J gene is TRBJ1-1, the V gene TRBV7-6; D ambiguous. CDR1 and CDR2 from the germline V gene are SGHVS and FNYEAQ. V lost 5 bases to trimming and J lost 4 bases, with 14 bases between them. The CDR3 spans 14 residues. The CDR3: CASSQIAPSTEAFF. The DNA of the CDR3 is TGTGCCAGCAGCCAGATAGCCCCCAGCACTGAAGCTTTCTTT.

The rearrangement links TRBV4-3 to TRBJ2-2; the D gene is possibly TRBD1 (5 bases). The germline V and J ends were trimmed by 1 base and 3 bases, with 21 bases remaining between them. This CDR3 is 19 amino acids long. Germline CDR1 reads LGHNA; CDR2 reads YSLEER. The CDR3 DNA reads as TGCGCCAGCAGCCAAGGTTTTTTTGTCAGGGTTCAAGACACCGGGGAGCTGTTTTTT. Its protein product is CASSQGFFVRVQDTGELFF.